This TCR beta chain originates from a study of T cell responses to AZD1222 COVID-19 vaccine (dated by TCRdb to the early 2020s). Background for the entire study: AZD1222 recipients given second doses at about 4 weeks or at about 12 weeks were pooled, since spike-specific TCR depth and breadth were not found to differ between the two schedules. A total of just over 230 trial participants underwent TCR sequencing, of whom some 200 had received two doses of AZD1222 and approximately 25 had received two doses of the MenACWY control vaccine. Trial participants were enrolled into age subgroups of 18-55, 56-69 and 70-plus years, which contained about 150, 28 and 57 TCR-sequenced participants, respectively. Beyond this particular receptor, the publication reports: Because no day 14 peak-response samples were available, repertoires were characterized only after the peak T cell response. Participants were mostly white British and included more females than males, and it was suggested by the authors that clonal diversity may have been underestimated. Conclusions about previously exposed vaccinees are limited because only 6 or 7 AZD1222 recipients were SARS-CoV-2 seropositive at baseline. Reportedly, almost half of the unique spike-specific TCRs recognized epitopes lying outside the regions that are mutated in the B.1.351 and B.1.1.7 variants. The whole spike protein was spanned by vaccine-associated CD4 TCRs, and dominant responses were seen in regions 160-218 and 743-854. A significant rise in spike-specific TCR breadth and depth was observed after two AZD1222 doses relative to day 0 and relative to MenACWY recipients. In the small 56-69-year group, the increase in depth fell short of significance, most likely because of low power.

The CDR3 regions of human TCRbeta chains were analyzed by immunosequencing. The paper's processing steps were these. Repertoire TCRs were matched against a reference library of SARS-CoV-2-specific TCRs generated with the MIRA antigen-specificity platform. Breadth meant the fraction of unique TCRs that were SARS-CoV-2-associated, whereas depth meant the fraction of total T cells that were SARS-CoV-2-associated. Using the MIRA data, each spike-specific TCR was mapped to the spike region that the TCR reacts to and placed in a CD4 or CD8 class. Log10-transformed breadth and depth values were compared by one-way ANOVA with Sidak's multiple comparisons tests. Not all clones reach the TCRdb copy of this immuneACCESS table, which keeps in-frame sequences only. Checked studies attribute under half of the gap to unresolved V genes and leave the rest unexplained. From that table come the V and J calls and clone size; the DNA was used to work out D and trimming. The sample table shows about 150,000 clones, and 90% are seen once. The top ten clonotypes cover 1.5% to 2% of the sample.

The germline V gene gives CDR1 as MRHNA and CDR2 as SNTAGT. The CDR3 has 14 amino acids, counting the end cysteine and phenylalanine. Kept here is only the CDR3 DNA, which spans 42 bases and is read in frame from base 1. V is pruned by 3 bases and J by 1 base, leaving 0 bases of the junction without a gene match. Explained via the paper, the time point label denotes: baseline before first vaccination. The vaccinee samples were drawn from two UK trials, COV001 and COV002, one of which was a single-blind randomized controlled phase 2/3 trial testing AZD1222 (ChAdOx1 nCoV-19) in healthy adults. For TCRbeta chain sequencing, PBMC samples from trial participants were taken at day 0 and at day 28 after the second dose. With regard to this clone: This clone's antigen is unknown. Base quality data are lacking; no much larger clone is found one base away. The same CDR3 is also encoded by other DNA sequences in this sample.

The sequence came from an adult in good health. The chain employs TRBV6-4 and TRBJ2-3; 8 bases in the middle match TRBD2. The specimen comprised peripheral blood, sampled on day 0 of AZD1222 vaccination. The CDR3 in this case is CASSEAGGTDTQYF. Here is the DNA: TGTGCCAGCAGTGAAGCGGGAGGCACAGATACGCAGTATTTT.